The entry below describes one T cell receptor beta chain. CDR3 length: 15 residues. The ends were cut back, 1 base at V and 0 bases at J, with 10 bases in the middle. Germline V gene data show CDR1 as LGHNT and CDR2 as FRNRAP. The data were produced by immunoSEQ multiplex PCR, yet TCRdb's version contains in-frame clones alone and is incomplete. The sample includes under 55,000 clones, around nine tenths of them seen just once. The data were obtained in a study of blood T cell repertoires in COVID-19. Specimen: peripheral blood. V and J are TRBV12-5 and TRBJ2-7, with D possibly TRBD2 on 5 matching bases. The clonotype was recovered from a human donor in a cohort sampled during active COVID-19. The CDR3 nucleotides read TGTGCTAGTGGTTTGGCGAGCGGCACCTCCTACGAGCAGTACTTC. It is translated as CASGLASGTSYEQYF.